This T cell receptor beta chain was observed in a study of neoadjuvant anti-PD-1 for oral cavity cancer. Turning to the study itself: Patients mostly received three to four biweekly nivolumab doses at 3 mg/kg before surgery. Non-progressing patients received a fourth nivolumab dose near day 43, then surgery on days 50-56.

This clone was counted a few times. The time point is: after neoadjuvant nivolumab, at surgical resection. No culture or expansion preceded analysis of these blood cells. Sequencing used immunoSEQ multiplex PCR; TCRdb keeps in-frame clones, though not all of them. The data hold approximately 13,000 clones, with over 55% observed a single time. The sequence came from a person between 40 and 80 years old with oral cavity squamous cell carcinoma. The sample here was PBMCs, taken after nivolumab (anti-PD-1) treatment.

The CDR3 coding sequence is TGCAGTGAACAGACTAACTATGGCTACACCTTC. Its translation is CSEQTNYGYTF. The rearrangement uses TRBV20-1 and TRBJ1-2; D is ambiguous. CDR3 length equals 11 residues. CDR1 and CDR2 from the germline V gene are DFQATT and SNEGSKA (reference sequence). The V and J ends lost 7 bases and 0 bases respectively, with 6 bases between them.